These T cell receptor beta chains were read from a single sample in a study of cytomegalovirus exposure and HLA in healthy donors. Repertoires were generated with immunoSEQ multiplex PCR, while TCRdb's copy carries only in-frame clones and drops some. The table includes over 95,000 clones, 77% detected once. The source material was PBMCs. These receptors came from a middle-aged man in good health and CMV-seropositive. CDR3s include the opening cysteine and the closing phenylalanine or tryptophan. D genes are given only for firm matches. Size tells how often a clone was seen (once, few, many) or the class of an expanded clone, and some rows leave it out.

size,J,D,V,CDR3,DNA
-,TRBJ1-6,-,TRBV27,CASSPQAGFNSPLHF,TGTGCCAGCAGTCCCCAGGCAGGGTTCAATTCACCCCTCCACTTT
-,TRBJ2-1,-,TRBV27,CASSGQGSSWNEQFF,TGTGCCAGCAGTGGCCAGGGGAGTAGTTGGAATGAGCAGTTCTTC
-,TRBJ1-6,-,TRBV7-3,CASSVGSPGSPLHF,TGTGCCAGCAGCGTGGGTTCCCCAGGCTCACCCCTCCACTTT
-,TRBJ1-5,TRBD1,TRBV15,CATLNTRQGYNQPQHF,TGTGCCACCCTCAACACCCGACAGGGATACAATCAGCCCCAGCATTTT
-,TRBJ2-1,TRBD2,TRBV5-5,CASSLTSGGWGEQFF,TGTGCCAGCAGCCTAACTAGCGGGGGCTGGGGTGAGCAGTTCTTC
-,TRBJ1-2,-,TRBV28,CASSSQGSYGYTF,TGTGCCAGCAGTTCCCAGGGGTCGTATGGCTACACCTTC
-,TRBJ1-1,-,TRBV27,CASYPWGGVTEAFF,TGTGCCAGTTACCCGTGGGGGGGGGTCACTGAAGCTTTCTTT
few,TRBJ2-1,TRBD2,TRBV5-1,CASSLVLQAGGNHEQFF,TGCGCCAGCAGCTTGGTATTACAAGCGGGGGGGAATCATGAGCAGTTCTTC
once,TRBJ1-1,-,TRBV7-9,CASSLRSGDGAAFF,TGTGCCAGCAGCTTAAGGTCGGGGGATGGAGCAGCTTTCTTT
-,TRBJ2-1,TRBD1,TRBV6-1,CASNRGTANNEQFF,TGTGCCAGCAATAGGGGGACAGCAAACAATGAGCAGTTCTTC
-,TRBJ1-4,-,TRBV27,CASSFGGNEKLFF,TGTGCCAGCAGTTTCGGGGGGAATGAAAAACTGTTTTTT
-,TRBJ2-5,TRBD2,TRBV19,CASSIQGLARETQYF,TGTGCCAGTAGTATTCAGGGACTAGCGCGAGAGACCCAGTACTTC
once,TRBJ2-7,-,TRBV28,CASSFSGGAGEQYF,TGTGCCAGCAGTTTTTCGGGGGGCGCGGGAGAGCAGTACTTC
few,TRBJ1-1,-,TRBV27,CASSFAGVEVSTEAFF,TGTGCCAGCAGTTTCGCGGGGGTGGAGGTGAGCACTGAAGCTTTCTTT
-,TRBJ2-7,TRBD1,TRBV5-4,CASSPRQGRYEQYF,TGTGCCAGCAGCCCTCGACAGGGACGGTACGAGCAGTACTTC
-,TRBJ2-1,-,TRBV5-1,CASSLDGGVVNEQFF,TGCGCCAGCAGCTTGGATGGCGGGGTGGTGAATGAGCAGTTCTTC
-,TRBJ2-3,-,TRBV2,CASSDYQRSTDTQYF,TGTGCCAGCAGTGATTACCAGCGGTCCACAGATACGCAGTATTTT
few,TRBJ2-2,TRBD1,TRBV19,CASINSQGVKAGELFF,TGTGCCAGCATAAACTCACAGGGGGTGAAGGCCGGGGAGCTGTTTTTT
-,TRBJ2-7,-,TRBV21-1,CASSKEAPPRDYEQYF,TGTGCCAGCAGCAAAGAGGCCCCGCCGAGGGACTACGAGCAGTACTTC
few,TRBJ1-5,TRBD1,TRBV28,CASSPRDRRRNQPQHF,TGTGCCAGCAGCCCGAGGGACAGGCGCCGCAATCAGCCCCAGCATTTT
-,TRBJ2-7,-,TRBV28,CASRSLYEQYF,TGTGCCAGCAGGTCCCTTTACGAGCAGTACTTC
few,TRBJ1-6,TRBD1,TRBV15,CATSPDAGQGIYNSPLHF,TGTGCCACCAGTCCAGATGCGGGACAGGGCATCTATAATTCACCCCTCCACTTT
once,TRBJ1-1,TRBD1,TRBV5-8,CASSSTTHRGTEAFF,TGTGCCAGCAGCAGTACTACCCACAGGGGCACTGAAGCTTTCTTT
-,TRBJ1-2,-,TRBV28,CASSAVGGYGYTF,TGTGCCAGCAGTGCCGTGGGAGGTTATGGCTACACCTTC
few,TRBJ2-7,-,TRBV27,CASSFGGGAYEQYF,TGTGCCAGCAGTTTCGGTGGGGGGGCGTACGAGCAGTACTTC
-,TRBJ2-7,TRBD2,TRBV28,CASSLPSGARSYEQYF,TGTGCCAGCAGTTTACCTAGCGGGGCTAGGTCCTACGAGCAGTACTTC
-,TRBJ2-1,TRBD2,TRBV4-3,CASSQGPTSGGAYNEQFF,TGCGCCAGCAGCCAGGGCCCGACTAGCGGGGGGGCATACAATGAGCAGTTCTTC
-,TRBJ2-1,TRBD2,TRBV7-9,CASSPRVAGVSNEQFF,TGTGCCAGCAGCCCCAGGGTAGCGGGGGTTAGCAATGAGCAGTTCTTC
-,TRBJ2-1,TRBD2,TRBV28,CASSSSGSGGPSSYNEQFF,TGTGCCAGCAGTTCCTCGGGTAGCGGGGGCCCGAGCTCCTACAATGAGCAGTTCTTC
-,TRBJ2-1,-,TRBV11-2,CASSPFGVEQFF,TGTGCCAGCAGCCCCTTCGGGGTTGAGCAGTTCTTC
-,TRBJ1-2,-,TRBV19,CASSILASRRGGYTF,TGTGCCAGTAGTATTCTGGCCTCCCGGCGGGGTGGCTACACCTTC
few,TRBJ2-3,TRBD1,TRBV5-4,CASSLPGQGNTDTQYF,TGTGCCAGCAGCTTGCCGGGACAGGGGAACACAGATACGCAGTATTTT
-,TRBJ1-6,-,TRBV23-1,CASTGTSDSPLHF,TGCGCCAGCACCGGGACTTCGGATTCACCCCTCCACTTT
-,TRBJ1-2,TRBD1,TRBV6-5,CASSLDRVGGYTF,TGTGCCAGCAGTCTAGACAGGGTGGGAGGCTACACCTTC
-,TRBJ2-6,TRBD1,TRBV7-2,CASSLDRGRSGANGLTF,TGTGCCAGCAGCTTAGACAGGGGTCGGTCTGGGGCCAACGGCCTGACTTTC
-,TRBJ1-2,TRBD1,TRBV30,CAWAGPQGQRNYGYTF,TGTGCCTGGGCCGGGCCACAGGGGCAGAGAAACTATGGCTACACCTTC
-,TRBJ2-3,-,TRBV5-6,CASSHRGDTQYF,TGTGCCAGCAGCCATCGCGGAGATACGCAGTATTTT
-,TRBJ2-2,-,TRBV19,CASSYAENTGELFF,TGTGCCAGTAGTTATGCAGAGAACACCGGGGAGCTGTTTTTT
-,TRBJ2-3,-,TRBV11-3,CASSERHTDTQYF,TGTGCCAGCAGCGAAAGACACACAGATACGCAGTATTTT
-,TRBJ2-7,TRBD2,TRBV27,CASSLSVAGGYAYEQYF,TGTGCCAGCAGTTTATCGGTAGCGGGGGGGTATGCCTACGAGCAGTACTTC
-,TRBJ2-7,TRBD2,TRBV7-9,CSSSLSGLAYEQYF,TGTTCCAGCAGCCTATCGGGACTAGCCTACGAGCAGTACTTC
few,TRBJ2-7,-,TRBV6-1,CASSEVAIYRYF,TGTGCCAGCAGTGAAGTGGCAATATATCGGTACTTC
-,TRBJ1-2,-,TRBV4-3,CASSQRADIRTGGYTF,TGCGCCAGCAGCCAGAGGGCCGACATCAGGACTGGTGGCTACACCTTC
-,TRBJ2-4,-,TRBV10-3,CAISEEGAKNIQYF,TGTGCCATCAGTGAAGAGGGAGCCAAAAACATTCAGTACTTC
-,TRBJ2-5,TRBD2,TRBV7-7,CASSLGLAGGTQYF,TGTGCTAGCAGCTTAGGACTAGCGGGGGGGACCCAGTACTTC
-,TRBJ2-3,-,TRBV7-9,CASTLRGGPTDTQYF,TGTGCCAGCACTTTGAGGGGGGGCCCGACAGATACGCAGTATTTT
-,TRBJ1-2,TRBD1,TRBV28,CASWDRLDRTYGYTF,TGTGCCAGCTGGGATAGGCTGGACAGGACGTATGGCTACACCTTC
-,TRBJ1-2,TRBD1,TRBV4-2,CASSPLTGQLNYGYTF,TGTGCCAGCAGCCCCCTGACAGGGCAACTTAACTATGGCTACACCTTC
few,TRBJ2-3,-,TRBV6-1,CASSELAELTDTQYF,TGTGCCAGCAGTGAGTTAGCGGAACTTACAGATACGCAGTATTTT
-,TRBJ2-5,TRBD1,TRBV2,CASSGLTGTGQQTQYF,TGTGCCAGCAGTGGACTGACCGGGACAGGGCAACAGACCCAGTACTTC
-,TRBJ2-7,TRBD1,TRBV10-3,CAISEVAGGYEQYF,TGTGCCATCAGTGAGGTGGCAGGGGGATACGAGCAGTACTTC
few,TRBJ1-2,-,TRBV5-6,CASSFSGSQYGYTF,TGTGCCAGCAGCTTTTCCGGGTCTCAATATGGCTACACCTTC
-,TRBJ2-3,TRBD2,TRBV5-4,CASSAGLAGGGTDTQYF,TGTGCCAGCAGCGCTGGACTAGCGGGGGGTGGCACAGATACGCAGTATTTT
-,TRBJ2-3,TRBD2,TRBV7-3,CASSPRLLAGGPDTQYF,TGTGCCAGCAGCCCCAGGCTTCTAGCGGGGGGGCCAGATACGCAGTATTTT
-,TRBJ1-2,-,TRBV2,CASSEWAGYGYTF,TGTGCCAGCAGTGAATGGGCAGGCTATGGCTACACCTTC
-,TRBJ2-1,TRBD2,TRBV4-3,CASSQSGGTYNEQFF,TGCGCCAGCAGCCAATCGGGGGGGACCTACAATGAGCAGTTCTTC
-,TRBJ1-5,-,TRBV4-2,CASSQDTSTGNQPQHF,TGTGCCAGCAGCCAAGATACTTCGACAGGTAATCAGCCCCAGCATTTT
few,TRBJ1-4,-,TRBV2,CASTLGGGQNEKLFF,TGTGCCAGCACCCTCGGGGGAGGCCAGAATGAAAAACTGTTTTTT
-,TRBJ2-7,-,TRBV28,CASRLAGSSYEQYF,TGTGCCAGCAGGCTCGCGGGAAGCTCCTACGAGCAGTACTTC